The rows below give T cell receptor beta chains drawn from one sample of a study of preoperative IRX-2 immunotherapy in early breast cancer. The method was immunoSEQ multiplex PCR; TCRdb's version includes in-frame clones alone and lacks a portion of them. The table shows around 95,000 clones, with about nine tenths occurring only once. Sequenced material: tumor tissue, taken after IRX-2 immunotherapy. The receptor source for this set is a human donor with breast cancer. Each CDR3 is given with its conserved first and last residue.

>TRBV18
CASSPGRGDDEQFF
>TRBV7-6
CASSPPEPGYNTGELFF
>TRBV19
CASTPRQRAGPYNEQFF
>TRBV11-3
CASSLGLAGGPAETQYF
>TRBV28
CASSLARISGNTIYF
>TRBV6-8
CASRTTQGLAEAFF
>TRBV28
CASSFGGVVADTQYF
>TRBV18
CASSPQGTGYEQYF
>TRBV6-8
CASSQRQGKLFF
>TRBV28
CASSFGFSGTGADTQYF
>TRBV30
CAWTSHREAFF
>TRBV6-8
CASSLSSQLANEQFF
>TRBV18
CASSPKWGLTEAFF
>TRBV5-1
CASSGGTSANNEQFF
>TRBV6-4
CAIRTEETQYF
>TRBV19
CASSIKQGPQPQHF
>TRBV7-1
CASSQDSSSNQPQHF
>TRBV6-8
CASTPTIGASSGNTIYF
>TRBV6-8
CASRGTGRTYGYTF
>TRBV19
CASTARDFTGYTF
>TRBV18
CASSPRWGTGVRGTEAFF
>TRBV28
CASSDTSGGYNEQFF
>TRBV14
CASSLFSRPYNEQFF
>TRBV19
CASSDTTGGYTF